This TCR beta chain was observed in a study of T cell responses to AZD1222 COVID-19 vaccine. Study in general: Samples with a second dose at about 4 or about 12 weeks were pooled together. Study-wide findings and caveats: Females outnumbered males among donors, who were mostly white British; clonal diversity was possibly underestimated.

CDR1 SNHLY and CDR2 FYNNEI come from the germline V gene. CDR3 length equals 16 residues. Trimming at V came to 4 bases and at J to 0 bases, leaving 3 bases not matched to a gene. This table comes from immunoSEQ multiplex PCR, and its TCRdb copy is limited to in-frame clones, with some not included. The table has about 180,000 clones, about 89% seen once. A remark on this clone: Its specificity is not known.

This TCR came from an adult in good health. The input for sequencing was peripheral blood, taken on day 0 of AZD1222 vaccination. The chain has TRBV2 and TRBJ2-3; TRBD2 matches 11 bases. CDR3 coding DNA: TGTGCCAGCAGTGGCGGACTAGCGGGTAGCACAGATACGCAGTATTTT. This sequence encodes CASSGGLAGSTDTQYF.